This passage covers 14 T cell receptor beta chains from one sample sequenced in a study of lymphopenia after photon versus proton radiotherapy. The method was immunoSEQ multiplex PCR; TCRdb's version includes in-frame clones alone and lacks a portion of them. This sample carries under 35,000 clones, 84% of them seen once, and the ten largest clones take approximately 15%. The sequenced sample was peripheral blood, obtained from a patient treated with proton-based radiotherapy. The receptors derive from a woman in her 70s with pancreatic cancer.

The chain combines TRBV5-1 with TRBJ2-3; 10 bases map to TRBD1. The CDR3 loop spans 20 amino acids. Trimming removed 5 bases from V and 6 bases from J; junction bases left unmatched: 24. Germline CDR1 and CDR2: SGHRS and YFSETQ. The CDR3 protein is CASRRPGTGVSAGVGDTQYF. For the CDR3, the DNA is TGCGCCAGCAGGCGTCCCGGGACAGGGGTATCAGCGGGAGTTGGTGATACGCAGTATTTT. Based on the CDR3 plus reference TRBV5-1 and TRBJ2-3, the full variable domain is KAGVTQTPRYLIKTRGQQVTLSCSPISGHRSVSWYQQTPGQGLQFLFEYFSETQRNKGNFPGRFSGRQFSNSRSEMNVSTLELGDSALYLCASRRPGTGVSAGVGDTQYFGPGTRLTVL.

The CDR3 loop reads CASSLRSTGSTEAFF. In nucleotides, the CDR3 is TGTGCCAGCAGCTTACGGTCGACAGGGTCCACTGAAGCTTTCTTT. The rearrangement links TRBV7-9 to TRBJ1-1; 7 bases are a match to TRBD1. CDR1 and CDR2 from the germline V gene are SEHNR and FQNEAQ (reference sequence). The J segment lost 4 bases and the V segment lost 2 bases, leaving 7 bases of the junction unmatched. CDR3 length: 15 residues.

The gene calls are TRBV5-1 and TRBJ1-1; TRBD1 might be the D (5 bases). Germline CDR1 and CDR2: SGHRS and YFSETQ. The CDR3 has 14 residues. With 4 bases removed from V and 0 bases from J, the gap between germline ends came to 10 bases. Here the CDR3 DNA reads TGCGCCAGCAGCAAGGGACGGCTGAACACTGAAGCTTTCTTT. Encoded protein: CASSKGRLNTEAFF.

J is TRBJ2-7 and V is TRBV7-3; 9 bases align to TRBD2. The CDR3 consists of 13 residues. The V and J ends lost 3 bases and 4 bases, in that order; junction bases with no gene match: 1. Per germline, CDR1 SGHTA and CDR2 FQGTGA. CDR3 nucleotides: TGTGCCAGCAGCTTCACTAGCGGGTACGAGCAGTACTTC. It specifies CASSFTSGYEQYF.

J is TRBJ1-5 and V is TRBV19, with D perhaps matching TRBD1 (5 bases). V was cut by 5 bases and J by 7 bases, with 12 bases left in between. The CDR3 runs 13 residues. Germline CDR1 is LNHDA and CDR2 is SQIVND (reference sequence). CDR3 nucleotide sequence: TGTGCCAGTAGTTCGGGACTTGACCAGCCCCAGCATTTT. Translated, it gives CASSSGLDQPQHF.

V gene TRBV9 combines with J gene TRBJ2-7, with 12 bases aligning to TRBD2. This CDR3 is 17 amino acids long. J gave up 7 bases and V 0 bases, and 11 bases lay outside the gene matches. Germline CDR1 is SGDLS and CDR2 is YYNGEE. CDR3 sequence: CASSVGPLGLAGPEQYF. Here the CDR3 DNA reads TGTGCCAGCAGCGTAGGCCCATTAGGACTAGCGGGGCCAGAGCAGTACTTC. Drawing the rest from reference TRBV9 and TRBJ2-7, the complete variable domain is DSGVTQTPKHLITATGQRVTLRCSPRSGDLSVYWYQQSLDQGLQFLIQYYNGEERAKGNILERFSAQQFPDLHSELNLSSLELGDSALYFCASSVGPLGLAGPEQYFGPGTRLTVT.

The J gene is TRBJ2-6, the V gene TRBV15, with 7 bases identical to TRBD1. Germline V CDR1 and CDR2: LNHNV, YYDKDF (reference sequence). The CDR3 totals 16 residues. J lost 2 bases, V lost 8 bases, and 9 bases had no gene match. Here the CDR3 reads CATRQGNRAGANVLTF. CDR3 nucleotides: TGTGCCACCCGACAGGGTAATCGAGCTGGGGCCAACGTCCTGACTTTC.

The chain employs TRBV18 and TRBJ1-2, with D uncertain. Germline CDR1 is KGHSH and CDR2 is LQKENI. The CDR3 runs 15 residues. Trimming cost V 3 bases and J 1 base, with 12 bases left between them. This CDR3 is CASSPVFQVNYGYTF. CDR3 in DNA: TGTGCCAGCTCACCTGTTTTCCAGGTTAACTATGGCTACACCTTC.

V is TRBV28 and J is TRBJ2-7; the D is unclear. Trimming removed 5 bases at V and 0 bases at J, with 11 bases between. The V gene's germline CDR1 is MDHEN and CDR2 SYDVKM. The CDR3 loop spans 14 amino acids. The CDR3 coding sequence is TGTGCCAGCAGTGAAGTGGTGAGCTCCTACGAGCAGTACTTC. It translates to CASSEVVSSYEQYF. The complete variable domain, with remaining parts taken from reference TRBV28 and TRBJ2-7, reads DVKVTQSSRYLVKRTGEKVFLECVQDMDHENMFWYRQDPGLGLRLIYFSYDVKMKEKGDIPEGYSVSREKKERFSLILESASTNQTSMYLCASSEVVSSYEQYFGPGTRLTVT.

The chain combines TRBV5-1 with TRBJ2-5, with 11 nucleotides matching TRBD2. Germline loops: CDR1 SGHRS, CDR2 YFSETQ. The CDR3 is made up of 15 amino acids. V lost 4 bases and J lost 3; bases outside the gene matches: 5. The CDR3 region has the DNA TGCGCCAGCAGCCCGGGGACTAGCGGAGAAGAGACCCAGTACTTC. Translated, it gives CASSPGTSGEETQYF.

The chain carries TRBV4-3 and TRBJ2-4; 10 nucleotides agree with TRBD2. The CDR3 extends over 15 amino acids. V lost 4 bases and J lost 4; bases outside the gene matches: 4. Per germline, CDR1 LGHNA and CDR2 YSLEER. CDR3 region: CASSPLAGGKNIQYF. DNA for the CDR3: TGCGCCAGCAGCCCGTTAGCGGGAGGAAAAAACATTCAGTACTTC.

The chain couples TRBV9 to TRBJ2-1; 13 bases line up with TRBD2. Trimming took 2 bases from V and 7 from J; bases not matched to a gene: 12. Germline CDR1 is SGDLS and CDR2 is YYNGEE. The CDR3 has 18 amino acids. CDR3 protein: CASSVTSGRANSGNEQFF. In DNA, the CDR3 is TGTGCCAGCAGCGTCACTAGCGGGAGGGCCAATTCTGGAAATGAGCAGTTCTTC.

The rearrangement joins TRBV18 to TRBJ1-1; no clear D gene. Deletions cut 2 bases from V and 4 bases from J, with 11 bases between. Looked up from germline, CDR1 is KGHSH and CDR2 is LQKENI. This CDR3 region has 14 residues. As DNA, the CDR3 is TGTGCCAGCTCACCAGTTGAGCGTGGCACTGAAGCTTTCTTT. Its protein product is CASSPVERGTEAFF.

The chain links TRBV6-9 to TRBJ1-1; no reliable D call. V was shortened by 2 bases and J by 4 bases, with 14 bases between the two germline ends. The CDR3 covers 15 residues. CDR1 is MNHGY, CDR2 SVAAGI, per germline. The chain's CDR3 is CASSYRGVGSTEAFF. The DNA of the CDR3 is TGTGCCAGCAGTTATAGAGGCGTCGGGAGCACTGAAGCTTTCTTT.